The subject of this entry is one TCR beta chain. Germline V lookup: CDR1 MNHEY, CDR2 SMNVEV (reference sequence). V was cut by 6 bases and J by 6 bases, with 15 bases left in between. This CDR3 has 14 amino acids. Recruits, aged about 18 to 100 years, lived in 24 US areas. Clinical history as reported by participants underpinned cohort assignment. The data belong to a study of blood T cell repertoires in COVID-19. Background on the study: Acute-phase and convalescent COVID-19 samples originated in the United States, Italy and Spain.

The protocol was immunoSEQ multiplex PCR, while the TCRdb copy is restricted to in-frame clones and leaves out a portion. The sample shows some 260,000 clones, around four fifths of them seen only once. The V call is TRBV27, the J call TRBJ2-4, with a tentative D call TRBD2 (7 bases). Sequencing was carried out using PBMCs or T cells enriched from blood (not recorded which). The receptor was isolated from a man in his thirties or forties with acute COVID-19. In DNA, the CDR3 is TGTGCCAGCAGCACGGGGGGCGCGCTAAACATTCAGTACTTC. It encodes CASSTGGALNIQYF.